This TCR beta chain was recovered during a study of blood T cell repertoires in COVID-19 (dated by TCRdb to the early 2020s). For context, the study as a whole: Samples covering the acute and convalescent phases of COVID-19 were provided by collaborators in the United States, Italy and Spain. The material from the prospective study consisted of cDNA or gDNA derived from T cells, B-cell-depleted T cells, or PBMCs. Samples were obtained from the ongoing ImmuneRACE study (first 160 participants) and from over a thousand subjects provided by 6 global collaborators. The dataset comprised deeply sampled blood TCRbeta repertoires from subjects exposed to, actively infected with, or recovered from COVID-19. Where available, HLA class I and class II types were obtained from metadata supplied by the sample provider rather than from assay-based typing. A freely available public database, intended as a resource for researchers studying the immune response to SARS-CoV-2, is where the repertoires were released. Nearly every sample came with metadata listing a de-identified subject ID, COVID-19 status, age in years and sex. Beyond this particular receptor, the publication reports: The amount of clinical and demographic metadata varied by source and participant and was provided uncurated.

The cysteine opens and the phenylalanine closes a CDR3 of 15 amino acids. The CDR3 DNA has 45 bases and is translated from base 1. Relative to germline, V is 5 bases shorter and J is 3 bases shorter, with 15 bases between their ends. For CDR1 and CDR2, the germline V gene lists SGHRS and YFSETQ. This clone showed up just a few times. Which antigen it targets is not known. Base qualities are not provided; no much larger clone lies one nucleotide away. The immunoSEQ Assay, a bias-controlled multiplex PCR, was used to amplify TCRbeta CDR3 regions from genomic DNA. Under the source paper's analysis protocol: The number of nucleated cells in each sample was estimated by amplification of reference gene primers within the assay. To quantify the absolute abundance of each unique TCRbeta CDR3 rearrangement, sequence reads were collapsed and filtered. For each sample, productive Simpson clonality was calculated by taking the square root of Simpson's diversity index across productive rearrangements. The table comes from immuneACCESS by way of TCRdb, which keeps in-frame sequences with V and J called. Part of the clones is missing from these tables; in studies checked, under half for an unresolved V gene and the rest for unknown reasons. The DNA gave D and trimming, while V, J and clone size come from that table. In this sample the table shows 50,000 or so clones, roughly 88% of which occur a single time. The biggest ten clones account for around 25% of the sample.

Collaborating institutions collected whole blood in K2EDTA tubes following their own protocols. For TCRbeta analysis, collaborators shipped samples in one of three forms: frozen whole blood, isolated PBMCs, or DNA extracted from either of those sample types. The sequenced material came from peripheral blood. The rearranged segments are TRBV5-1 and TRBJ2-1; the D region possibly corresponds to TRBD1 (6 bases align). The TCR originated in a woman at least 80 years old with acute or convalescent COVID-19. The nucleotide sequence reads TGCGCCAGCAGAGGGGGATTGATGGTCTACAATGAGCAGTTCTTC. This encodes CASRGGLMVYNEQFF.